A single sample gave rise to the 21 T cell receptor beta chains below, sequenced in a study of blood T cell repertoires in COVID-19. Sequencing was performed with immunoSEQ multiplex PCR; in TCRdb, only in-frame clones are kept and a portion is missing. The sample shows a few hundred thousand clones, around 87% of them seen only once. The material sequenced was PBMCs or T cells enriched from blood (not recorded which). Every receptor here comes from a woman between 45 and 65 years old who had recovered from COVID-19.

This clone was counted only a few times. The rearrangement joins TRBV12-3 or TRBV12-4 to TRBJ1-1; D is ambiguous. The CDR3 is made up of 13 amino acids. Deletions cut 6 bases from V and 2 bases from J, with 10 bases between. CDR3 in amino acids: CASRQTPNTEAFF. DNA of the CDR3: TGTGCCAGCAGACAAACGCCTAACACTGAAGCTTTCTTT.

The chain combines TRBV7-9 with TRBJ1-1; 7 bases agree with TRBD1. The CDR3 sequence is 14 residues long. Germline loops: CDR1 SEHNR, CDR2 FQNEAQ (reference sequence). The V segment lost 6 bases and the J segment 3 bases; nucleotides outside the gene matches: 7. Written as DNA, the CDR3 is TGTGCCAGCAGAGCGGAGGACAGGTACACTGAAGCTTTCTTT. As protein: CASRAEDRYTEAFF. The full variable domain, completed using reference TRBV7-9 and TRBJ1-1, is DTGVSQNPRHKITKRGQNVTFRCDPISEHNRLYWYRQTLGQGPEFLTYFQNEAQLEKSRLLSDRFSAERPKGSFSTLEIQRTEQGDSAMYLCASRAEDRYTEAFFGQGTRLTVV.

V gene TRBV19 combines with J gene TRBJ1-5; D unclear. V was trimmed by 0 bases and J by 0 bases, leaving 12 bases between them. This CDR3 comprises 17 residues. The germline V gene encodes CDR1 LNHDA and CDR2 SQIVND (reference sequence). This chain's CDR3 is CASSIEPPGYSNQPQHF. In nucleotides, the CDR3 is TGTGCCAGTAGTATAGAGCCCCCCGGGTATAGCAATCAGCCCCAGCATTTT.

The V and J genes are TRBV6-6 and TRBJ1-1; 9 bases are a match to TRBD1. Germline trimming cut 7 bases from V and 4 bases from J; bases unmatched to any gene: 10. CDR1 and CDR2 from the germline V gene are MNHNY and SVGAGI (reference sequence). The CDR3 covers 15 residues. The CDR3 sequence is CASTTQGAPVTEAFF. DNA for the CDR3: TGTGCCAGCACTACACAGGGGGCGCCGGTCACTGAAGCTTTCTTT.

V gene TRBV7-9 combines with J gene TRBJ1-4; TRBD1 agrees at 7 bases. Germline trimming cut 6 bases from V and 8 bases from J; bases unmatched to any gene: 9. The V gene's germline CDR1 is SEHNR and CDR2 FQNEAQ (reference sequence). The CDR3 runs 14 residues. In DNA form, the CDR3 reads TGTGCCAGCAGAACGACAGGGACAAGGGAAAAACTGTTTTTT. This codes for CASRTTGTREKLFF.

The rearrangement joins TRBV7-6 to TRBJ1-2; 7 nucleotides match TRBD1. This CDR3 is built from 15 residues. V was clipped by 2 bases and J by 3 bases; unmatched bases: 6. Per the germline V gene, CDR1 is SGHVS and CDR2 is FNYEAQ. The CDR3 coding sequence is TGTGCCAGCAGCTTATCAGACAGGGTCCACTATGGCTACACCTTC. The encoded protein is CASSLSDRVHYGYTF.

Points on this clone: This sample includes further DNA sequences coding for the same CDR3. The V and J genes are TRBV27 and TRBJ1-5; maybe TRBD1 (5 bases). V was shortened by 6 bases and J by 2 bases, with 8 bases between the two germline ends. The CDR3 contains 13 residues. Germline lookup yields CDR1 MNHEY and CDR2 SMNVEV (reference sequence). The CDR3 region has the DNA TGTGCCAGCAGGGGGCAAGGCAATCAGCCCCAGCATTTT. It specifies CASRGQGNQPQHF.

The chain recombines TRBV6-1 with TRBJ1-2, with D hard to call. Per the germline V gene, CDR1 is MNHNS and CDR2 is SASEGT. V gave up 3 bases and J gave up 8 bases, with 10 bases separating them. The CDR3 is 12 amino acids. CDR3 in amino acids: CASSEAADGYTF. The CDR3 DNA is TGTGCCAGCAGTGAGGCGGCCGACGGCTACACCTTC.

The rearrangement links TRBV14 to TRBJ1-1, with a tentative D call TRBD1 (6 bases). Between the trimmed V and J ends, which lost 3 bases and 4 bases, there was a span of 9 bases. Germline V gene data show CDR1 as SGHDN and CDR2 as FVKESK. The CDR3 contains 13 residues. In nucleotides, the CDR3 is TGTGCCAGCAGCCAGGGGGGGCTCACTGAAGCTTTCTTT. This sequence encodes CASSQGGLTEAFF. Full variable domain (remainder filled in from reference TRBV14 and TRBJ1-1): EAGVTQFPSHSVIEKGQTVTLRCDPISGHDNLYWYRRVMGKEIKFLLHFVKESKQDESGMPNNRFLAERTGGTYSTLKVQPAELEDSGVYFCASSQGGLTEAFFGQGTRLTVV.

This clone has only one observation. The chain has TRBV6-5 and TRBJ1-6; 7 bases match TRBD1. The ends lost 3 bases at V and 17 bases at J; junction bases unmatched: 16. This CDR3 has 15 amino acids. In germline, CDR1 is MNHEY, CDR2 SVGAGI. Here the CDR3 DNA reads TGTGCCAGCAGTTATTCACAGGGGTTTGGGCACAAGTTCCACTTT. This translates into CASSYSQGFGHKFHF.

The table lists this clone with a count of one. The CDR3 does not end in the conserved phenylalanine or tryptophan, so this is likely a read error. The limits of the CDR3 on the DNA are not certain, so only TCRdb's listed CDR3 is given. The CDR3 region is CAISEPGLVGQI. The chain combines TRBV10-3 with TRBJ2-7; TRBD2, as called in the table, went unchecked against the DNA. The CDR3 has 12 residues if both end residues are counted. Germline-derived CDR1 and CDR2 are ENHRY and SYGVKD.

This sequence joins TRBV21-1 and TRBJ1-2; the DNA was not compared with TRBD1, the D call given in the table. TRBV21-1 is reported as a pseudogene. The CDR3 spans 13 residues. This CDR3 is CASSKQGYYGYTF. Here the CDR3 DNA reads TGTGCCAGCAGCAAACAGGGATACTATGGCTACACCTTC.

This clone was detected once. Written as DNA, the CDR3 is TGTGCCAGCAGTGAATTCGGAGGGGGCGGTGGCTACACCTTC. Amino acids: CASSEFGGGGGYTF. The chain employs TRBV25-1 and TRBJ1-2; 7 nucleotides align to TRBD1. With V trimmed by 1 base and J by 7 bases, 6 bases remained unmatched. CDR3 length: 14 residues. Germline CDR1 MGHDK, CDR2 SYGVNS.

This CDR3 is CASSPKQGHYEQYF. Here the CDR3 DNA reads TGTGCCAGCTCACCAAAACAGGGACACTACGAGCAGTACTTC. The rearrangement uses TRBV18 and TRBJ2-7, with D possibly matching TRBD1 (6 bases). The CDR3 totals 14 residues. V was trimmed by 2 bases and J by 3 bases, leaving 11 bases between them. CDR1 is KGHSH and CDR2 is LQKENI in the germline V gene.

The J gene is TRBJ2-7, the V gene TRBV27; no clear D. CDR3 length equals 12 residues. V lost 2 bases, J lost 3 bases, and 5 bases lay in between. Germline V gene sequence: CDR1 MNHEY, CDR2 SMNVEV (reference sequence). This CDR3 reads CASSLNNYEQYF. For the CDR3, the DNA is TGTGCCAGCAGTTTAAATAACTACGAGCAGTACTTC.

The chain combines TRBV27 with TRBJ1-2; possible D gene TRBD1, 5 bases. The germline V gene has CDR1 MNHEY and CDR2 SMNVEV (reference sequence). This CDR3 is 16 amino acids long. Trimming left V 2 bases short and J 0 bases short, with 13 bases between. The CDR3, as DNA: TGTGCCAGCAGTTTAGGGTGGGGCGGGACTAACTATGGCTACACCTTC. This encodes CASSLGWGGTNYGYTF.

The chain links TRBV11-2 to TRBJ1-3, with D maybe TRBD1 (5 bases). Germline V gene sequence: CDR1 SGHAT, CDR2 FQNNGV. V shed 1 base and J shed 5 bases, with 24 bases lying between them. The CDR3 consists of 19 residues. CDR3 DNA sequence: TGTGCCAGCAGCTTAGTTTCTGTCGGTTTTCAGGGTCACAGAAACACCATATATTTT. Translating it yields CASSLVSVGFQGHRNTIYF. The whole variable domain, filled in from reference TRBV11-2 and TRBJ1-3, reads EAGVAQSPRYKIIEKRQSVAFWCNPISGHATLYWYQQILGQGPKLLIQFQNNGVVDDSQLPKDRFSAERLKGVDSTLKIQPAKLEDSAVYLCASSLVSVGFQGHRNTIYFGEGSWLTVV.

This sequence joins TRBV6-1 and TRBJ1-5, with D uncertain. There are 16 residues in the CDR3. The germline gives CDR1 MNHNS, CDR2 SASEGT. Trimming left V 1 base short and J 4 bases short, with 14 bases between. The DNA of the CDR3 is TGTGCCAGCAGTGAAGGAGGATGGCTGAGGAATCAGCCCCAGCATTTT. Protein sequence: CASSEGGWLRNQPQHF.

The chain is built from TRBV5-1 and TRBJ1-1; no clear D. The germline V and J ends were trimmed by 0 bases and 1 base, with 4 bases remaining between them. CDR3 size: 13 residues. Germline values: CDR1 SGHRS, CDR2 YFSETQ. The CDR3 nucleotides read TGCGCCAGCAGCTTGGCAAAGAACACTGAAGCTTTCTTT. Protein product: CASSLAKNTEAFF.

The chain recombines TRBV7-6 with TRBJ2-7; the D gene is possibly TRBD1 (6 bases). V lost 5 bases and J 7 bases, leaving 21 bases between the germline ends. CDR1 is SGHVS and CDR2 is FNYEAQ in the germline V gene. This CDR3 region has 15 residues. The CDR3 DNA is TGTGCCAGCAGCCATCAGGGGTGGCCCCCGTTGGAGCAGTACTTC. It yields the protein CASSHQGWPPLEQYF.

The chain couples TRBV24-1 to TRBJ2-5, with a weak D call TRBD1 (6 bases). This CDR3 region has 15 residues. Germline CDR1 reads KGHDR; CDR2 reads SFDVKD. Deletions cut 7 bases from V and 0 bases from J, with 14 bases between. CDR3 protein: CATSDRTAYQETQYF. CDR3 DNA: TGTGCCACCAGCGATAGGACAGCCTACCAAGAGACCCAGTACTTC.